Listed here are 18 T cell receptor beta chains from one sample, sequenced in a study of the immune and genomic landscape of osteosarcoma. Profiled with immunoSEQ multiplex PCR; TCRdb holds only in-frame clones, not every one. This sample has just over 1,500 clones; 69% occur once, and the top ten carry about a sixth. The sequenced material came from metastatic tumor tissue from the lung. Source of these receptors: a boy between 10 and 17 years old with osteosarcoma.

The chain couples TRBV11-3 to TRBJ1-5; TRBD1 matches at 9 bases. V lost 4 bases, J lost 7 bases, and 8 bases stayed unmatched. The CDR3 runs to 15 residues. CDR1 and CDR2 from the germline V gene are SGHNT and YENEEA. The CDR3 bases are TGTGCCAGCAGCTCGAACAGGGGGCGTGGGCAGCCCCAGCATTTT. Its protein product is CASSSNRGRGQPQHF.

The rearrangement uses TRBV29-1 and TRBJ2-1, with 7 bases that match TRBD2. The junction had 8 bases not matched to a gene; V was cut back by 5 bases and J by 4 bases. This CDR3 is 14 amino acids long. Germline V gene data show CDR1 as SQVTM and CDR2 as ANQGSEA. The CDR3 is CSVSRGNFYNEQFF. CDR3 DNA sequence: TGCAGCGTTTCGCGGGGGAACTTTTACAATGAGCAGTTCTTC.

This chain connects TRBV6-5 to TRBJ1-3; weak D call: TRBD1 (5 bases). The CDR3 has 14 residues. Trimming took 2 bases from V and 3 from J, leaving 8 bases between them. Germline V gene data show CDR1 as MNHEY and CDR2 as SVGAGI. The CDR3 region has the DNA TGTGCCAGCAGTTACAGGGGCAGTGGAAACACCATATATTTT. This codes for CASSYRGSGNTIYF.

A note on this clone: One end of the junction fails to match germline, which may point to a read error. V usage is TRBV5-1 and J usage is TRBJ1-3, with D perhaps TRBD1 (5 bases). The length of the CDR3 is 15 residues. The germline V gene has CDR1 SGHRS and CDR2 YFSETQ. CDR3 DNA sequence: TGCGCCAGCAGCTCCTCCGGGACTGATGGAGACACCATATATTTT. This gives the protein CASSSSGTDGDTIYF.

The chain has TRBV4-3 and TRBJ2-7; the match to TRBD1 covers 8 bases. This CDR3 has 16 residues. Germline V gives CDR1 LGHNA, CDR2 YSLEER. Trimming at V came to 1 base and at J to 0 bases, leaving 5 bases not matched to a gene. CDR3 sequence: CASSQAGTGSSYEQYF. CDR3 nucleotide sequence: TGCGCCAGCAGCCAAGCCGGGACAGGAAGCTCCTACGAGCAGTACTTC.

The V gene is TRBV29-1, the J gene TRBJ2-1; no definite D call. CDR1 and CDR2 from the germline V gene are SQVTM and ANQGSEA. The CDR3 runs 13 residues. The V and J ends lost 8 bases and 3 bases respectively, with 14 bases between them. CDR3 coding DNA: TGCAGCCACATAGAACTGTACTACAATGAGCAGTTCTTC. Amino acid sequence: CSHIELYYNEQFF.

This chain joins TRBV4-2 and TRBJ2-1, with 10 bases matching TRBD1. The CDR3 contains 18 residues. Unmatched junction bases numbered 13, after V lost 2 bases and J lost 6 bases. CDR1 and CDR2 from the germline V gene are LGHNA and YNFKEQ. The CDR3 protein is CASSQLKATGGFGNEQFF. The CDR3 DNA sequence: TGTGCCAGCAGCCAACTTAAGGCGACAGGGGGCTTTGGCAATGAGCAGTTCTTC.

The chain employs TRBV13 and TRBJ2-7; 10 nucleotides align to TRBD2. Germline assignment: CDR1 PRHDT and CDR2 FYEKMQ (reference sequence). With V trimmed by 6 bases and J by 4 bases, 9 bases remained unmatched. The CDR3 is 15 amino acids. The CDR3 sequence is CASRERGGLSYEQYF. In DNA form, the CDR3 reads TGTGCCAGCAGGGAGCGGGGGGGCCTTAGTTACGAGCAGTACTTC.

The sample holds one count of this clone. This chain joins TRBV7-8 and TRBJ1-4; the match to TRBD1 covers 7 bases. Germline loops: CDR1 SGHVS, CDR2 FQNEAQ. The CDR3 sequence is 15 residues long. The J segment lost 1 base and the V segment lost 7 bases, leaving 6 bases of the junction unmatched. CDR3 protein: CASTYQGGTNEKLFF. In nucleotides, the CDR3 is TGTGCCAGCACCTACCAGGGGGGAACTAATGAAAAACTGTTTTTT.

The J gene is TRBJ1-2, the V gene TRBV6-1; no definite D call. Germline V gene data show CDR1 as MNHNS and CDR2 as SASEGT. V was shortened by 5 bases and J by 4 bases, with 8 bases between the two germline ends. CDR3 length: 12 amino acids. As DNA, the CDR3 is TGTGCCAGCAGTTTACAGAGCTATGGCTACACCTTC. Translated, it gives CASSLQSYGYTF.

This chain links TRBV6-6 with TRBJ2-1; TRBD1 matches 8 bases. The CDR3 is made up of 14 amino acids. CDR1 MNHNY and CDR2 SVGAGI come from the germline V gene (reference sequence). V was clipped by 0 bases and J by 6 bases; unmatched bases: 1. The chain's CDR3 is CASSYSDRGNEQFF. CDR3 DNA: TGTGCCAGCAGTTACTCAGACAGGGGCAATGAGCAGTTCTTC.

This chain connects TRBV4-1 to TRBJ2-1; 7 bases map to TRBD2. This CDR3 contains 15 residues. With 1 base clipped from V and 8 bases from J, the junction kept 8 bases outside the gene matches. Germline values: CDR1 MGHRA, CDR2 YSYEKL. The CDR3 is CASSQGGGLDDEQFF. The CDR3 nucleotides read TGCGCCAGCAGCCAAGGGGGGGGGTTAGACGATGAGCAGTTCTTC.

The chain links TRBV7-5 to TRBJ2-1; the table's D call of TRBD2 was not tested on the DNA. TRBV7-5 is annotated as a pseudogene. This CDR3 comprises 13 residues. The CDR3 DNA reads TGTGCCAGCAGCTTAGAAGTCGTGATAGTCCAGTTCTTC. Translating gives CASSLEVVIVQFF.

The chain joins TRBV6-5 to TRBJ1-1, with D possibly matching TRBD1 (6 bases). V was shortened by 0 bases and J by 1 base, with 9 bases between the two germline ends. CDR3 length: 15 amino acids. Germline V CDR1 and CDR2: MNHEY, SVGAGI. The CDR3, as DNA: TGTGCCAGCAGTTACTCGATGACAGGGAACACTGAAGCTTTCTTT. It translates to CASSYSMTGNTEAFF.

This clone came up once. One junction end disagrees with the germline gene, perhaps due to a read error. This sequence joins TRBV2 and TRBJ1-5, with D possibly matching TRBD1 (6 bases). CDR3 length equals 16 residues. The germline CDR1 and CDR2 sequences are SNHLY and FYNNEI. This CDR3 reads CASSEGGTGFNQPQHF. In DNA, the CDR3 is TGTGCCAGCAGCGAAGGGGGAACGGGCTTCAATCAGCCCCAGCATTTT.

The chain joins TRBV5-7 to TRBJ2-3; D is unclear. TRBV5-7 is flagged as an ORF with uncertain function. Trimming shortened V by 1 base and J by 6 bases, and 6 bases separated the two germline ends. The CDR3 runs to 12 residues. CDR3 nucleotide sequence: TGTGCCAGCAGCTTGACTGGGGATACGCAGTATTTT. This encodes CASSLTGDTQYF.

V is TRBV9 and J is TRBJ2-1; D possibly uses TRBD1 or TRBD2 (5 bases each). This CDR3 spans 14 amino acids. V was pared by 4 bases and J by 9 bases, with 17 bases between. Germline lookup yields CDR1 SGDLS and CDR2 YYNGEE. The CDR3 nucleotides are TGTGCCAGCAGCCCCACCGGGACCCAGCTTGAGCAGTTCTTC. It codes for CASSPTGTQLEQFF.

The rearrangement links TRBV2 to TRBJ2-5, with no clear D. V was shortened by 7 bases and J by 1 base, with 10 bases between the two germline ends. The CDR3 runs 13 residues. The germline V gene encodes CDR1 SNHLY and CDR2 FYNNEI. CDR3 region: CASMETGQETQYF. CDR3 sequence (DNA): TGTGCCAGCATGGAGACCGGCCAAGAGACCCAGTACTTC.